The rows below give T cell receptor beta chains drawn from one sample of a study of blood T cells in healthy people across ages. TCRdb redid the calling of the 5' RACE reads with MiXCR, one entry per CDR3 protein. The sample records approximately 850,000 distinct CDR3 sequences, under 45% being singletons. Sequencing input: blood. The receptors were sampled from a man aged 60 to 69 in good health. Both conserved end residues are part of each CDR3. D genes are given only for firm matches. Only part of the rows carry a size: once, few, many, or a class if the clone is expanded.

clone_size	d_call	v_call	j_call	cdr3_aa	cdr3_nt
NA	NA	TRBV7-9	TRBJ1-2	CASSLAGTGGYGYTF	TGTGCCAGCAGCTTAGCCGGGACCGGGGGGTATGGCTACACCTTC
NA	NA	TRBV9	TRBJ2-3	CASSVDPAVVGDTQYF	TGTGCCAGCAGCGTAGATCCAGCCGTTGTGGGAGATACGCAGTATTTT
NA	TRBD1	TRBV3-1	TRBJ1-6	CASSRSGGQGASPLHF	TGTGCCAGCAGCCGTTCCGGCGGACAGGGGGCTTCACCCCTCCACTTT
NA	NA	TRBV5-1	TRBJ2-3	CASTPGLPADTQYF	TGCGCCAGCACCCCGGGACTTCCTGCGGATACGCAGTATTTT
few	NA	TRBV20-1	TRBJ2-5	CSASQVIQTQYF	TGCAGTGCTAGCCAGGTCATTCAGACCCAGTACTTC
many	NA	TRBV10-3	TRBJ2-1	CAISGHNEQFF	TGTGCCATCAGTGGGCACAATGAGCAGTTCTTC
NA	TRBD1	TRBV20-1	TRBJ2-1	CSARRTGAYNEQFF	TGCAGTGCTCGGAGGACAGGGGCCTACAATGAGCAGTTCTTC
NA	NA	TRBV6-5	TRBJ2-7	CASSYQRSSYEQYF	TGTGCCAGCAGTTACCAAAGGAGCTCCTACGAGCAGTACTTC
once	TRBD2	TRBV6-6	TRBJ2-3	CASSYSWEYGGGTQYF	TGTGCCAGCAGTTACTCCTGGGAGTACGGCGGGGGTACGCAGTATTTT
once	NA	TRBV7-2	TRBJ2-5	CASSSATIRETQYF	TGTGCCAGCAGCTCCGCGACGATTCGGGAGACCCAGTACTTC
few	NA	TRBV27	TRBJ2-7	CASSSLGGPAYEQYF	TGTGCCAGCAGCAGCCTCGGGGGACCAGCCTACGAGCAGTACTTC
NA	NA	TRBV16	TRBJ1-1	CASSQSRGRSVGAFF	TGTGCCAGCAGCCAATCGAGAGGACGCTCGGTTGGAGCTTTCTTT
NA	NA	TRBV5-1	TRBJ2-7	CASRPGAGQRRSYEQYF	TGCGCCAGCAGACCGGGCGCTGGACAGCGCAGGTCCTACGAGCAGTACTTC
few	TRBD1	TRBV4-3	TRBJ2-5	CASSQDLVWQGETQETQYF	TGCGCCAGCAGCCAAGACCTGGTTTGGCAGGGGGAAACTCAAGAGACCCAGTACTTC
NA	TRBD2	TRBV7-2	TRBJ2-1	CASSLVSGTFPYNEQFF	TGTGCCAGCAGCTTAGTTAGCGGGACCTTTCCCTACAATGAGCAGTTCTTC
NA	TRBD1	TRBV30	TRBJ2-7	CAWSVGGQAGEQYF	TGTGCCTGGAGTGTAGGAGGACAGGCCGGCGAGCAGTACTTC
many	TRBD2	TRBV29-1	TRBJ2-4	CSVEGGLADQAKNIQYF	TGCAGCGTTGAGGGTGGACTAGCGGATCAAGCCAAAAACATTCAGTACTTC
NA	NA	TRBV20-1	TRBJ2-3	CSARGFGFTDTQYF	TGCAGTGCTAGGGGTTTCGGATTCACAGATACGCAGTATTTT